This TCR beta chain was documented in a study of technical replicates of blood from several donors. CDR1 is SQVTM and CDR2 is ANQGSEA in the germline V gene. The CDR3 is 14 amino acids. Deletions cut 5 bases from V and 0 bases from J, with 13 bases between. TCRdb's copy holds only in-frame clones and misses some; the assay was immunoSEQ multiplex PCR. Here the sample spans under 15,000 clones, 80% being singletons. Sequencing was carried out using PBMCs. This clonotype was sampled from a human donor in good health. The V and J genes are TRBV29-1 and TRBJ1-1; D perhaps matches TRBD1 (5 bases). CDR3 nucleotides: TGCAGCGTTTTCGAAGCGACAGTGAACACTGAAGCTTTCTTT. The encoded protein is CSVFEATVNTEAFF.